One sample yielded the 10 T cell receptor beta chains listed below, sequenced in a study of CD8 T cells in ankylosing spondylitis. In TCRdb, the 5' RACE reads were re-called with MiXCR into one record per CDR3 protein. The sample yields approximately 250,000 distinct CDR3 sequences, around 25% seen once. Sequencing used blood, either unsorted or a sorted T cell fraction (not recorded which). Receptor source: a male donor with ankylosing spondylitis or in good health (not recorded which).

This clonotype was detected many times. This chain links TRBV20-1 with TRBJ2-7, with a tentative D call TRBD2 (5 bases). Germline assignment: CDR1 DFQATT and CDR2 SNEGSKA (reference sequence). This CDR3 contains 13 residues. The V end lost 6 bases, the J end lost 5 bases, and 17 bases lay between the germline ends. The CDR3, as DNA: TGCAGTGCGTTGTCCATAGGGAGCAACGAGCAGTACTTC. It translates to CSALSIGSNEQYF.

This clonotype was observed a handful of times. The chain uses TRBV20-1 and TRBJ2-3; TRBD2 agrees at 8 bases. Per germline, CDR1 DFQATT and CDR2 SNEGSKA (reference sequence). The V segment lost 0 bases and the J segment 3 bases; nucleotides outside the gene matches: 8. The length of the CDR3 is 16 residues. The CDR3 region is CSARDPYAGGTDTQYF. CDR3 DNA sequence: TGCAGTGCTAGAGATCCATATGCGGGGGGAACAGATACGCAGTATTTT.

In its sample, this clonotype was seen a few times. The chain recombines TRBV20-1 with TRBJ1-5; 7 nucleotides line up with TRBD1. V shed 4 bases, J shed 7 bases, and the junction held 16 bases outside the gene matches. CDR1 and CDR2 (germline): DFQATT, SNEGSKA (reference sequence). The CDR3 sequence is 16 residues long. CDR3 nucleotides: TGCAGTGCTACGCCAATGACAGGGATTTCGGGCCAGCCCCAGCATTTT. This encodes CSATPMTGISGQPQHF.

This clonotype was picked up many times. The rearrangement links TRBV12-3 or TRBV12-4 to TRBJ2-2; either TRBD1 or TRBD2 may supply D (7 bases each). The CDR3 contains 15 residues. V lost 5 bases to trimming and J lost 6 bases, with 16 bases between them. The CDR3: CASSGHRGGAGELFF. CDR3 in DNA: TGTGCCAGCAGTGGTCACAGGGGAGGGGCCGGGGAGCTGTTTTTT.

This clonotype came up many times. The chain uses TRBV18 and TRBJ2-5; D remains unclear. Trimming shortened V by 8 bases and J by 2 bases, and 15 bases separated the two germline ends. The CDR3 covers 14 residues. Germline V gives CDR1 KGHSH, CDR2 LQKENI. The CDR3: CASRDGRQQETQYF. The CDR3 DNA follows: TGTGCCAGCCGCGACGGGCGTCAACAAGAGACCCAGTACTTC.

This clonotype was counted between two and nine times. V usage is TRBV7-9 and J usage is TRBJ2-2; no clear D gene. Germline assignment: CDR1 SEHNR and CDR2 FQNEAQ (reference sequence). The CDR3 sequence is 13 residues long. V was cut by 4 bases and J by 5 bases, with 8 bases left in between. The CDR3 region has the DNA TGTGCCAGCAGCTCTCCTGGTACCGGGGAGCTGTTTTTT. Protein sequence: CASSSPGTGELFF.

This clonotype was detected ten times or more. The chain employs TRBV29-1 and TRBJ1-1; D remains ambiguous. There are 11 residues in the CDR3. Germline loops: CDR1 SQVTM, CDR2 ANQGSEA. Trimming took off 7 bases at V and 1 base at J, with 7 bases between the two ends. In DNA, the CDR3 is TGCAGCGCCCACGGGAACACTGAAGCTTTCTTT. It specifies CSAHGNTEAFF.

This clonotype was found many times. The gene calls are TRBV20-1 and TRBJ1-4; 8 bases are shared with TRBD1. The CDR3 totals 13 residues. The germline V gene has CDR1 DFQATT and CDR2 SNEGSKA (reference sequence). The ends lost 1 base at V and 6 bases at J; junction bases unmatched: 1. The CDR3 sequence: CSARGQGYEKLFF. CDR3 bases: TGCAGTGCTAGAGGACAGGGGTATGAAAAACTGTTTTTT.

This clonotype was counted only a few times. The rearrangement joins TRBV6-1 to TRBJ2-5; D tentatively reads TRBD1 or TRBD2 (6 bases each). Germline loops: CDR1 MNHNS, CDR2 SASEGT. The ends were cut back, 6 bases at V and 5 bases at J, with 16 bases in the middle. The CDR3 contains 14 residues. The CDR3 sequence: CASSLPGAGETQYF. In nucleotides, the CDR3 is TGTGCCAGCAGCCTACCGGGGGCTGGGGAGACCCAGTACTTC.

The chain is built from TRBV29-1 and TRBJ2-5; 8 bases line up with TRBD2. The length of the CDR3 is 15 residues. J gave up 5 bases and V 8 bases, and 16 bases lay outside the gene matches. CDR1 and CDR2 from the germline V gene are SQVTM and ANQGSEA. CDR3 sequence: CSTPGAGGAWETQYF. In DNA form, the CDR3 reads TGCAGCACACCAGGGGCGGGGGGAGCATGGGAGACCCAGTACTTC.